This entry lists 25 T cell receptor beta chains sequenced from one sample in a study of beta chain features in type 1 diabetes. Expressed TCRB transcripts got sequenced, as all isolated RNA was reverse transcribed. Sequencing was performed with immunoSEQ multiplex PCR; in TCRdb, only in-frame clones are kept and a portion is missing. Of hundreds of thousands of clones detected, less than 10% appear once; the ten largest clones hold around 0.45%. The material sequenced was central memory CD4+ T cells from blood. Receptors were obtained from a woman under 30 in good health.

In this sample, this clone turned up once. It is likely a read error: a sequence one base away is far more abundant. The chain couples TRBV5-6 to TRBJ1-1, with D perhaps TRBD1 (5 bases). The germline V and J ends were trimmed by 1 base and 1 base, with 5 bases remaining between them. Germline values: CDR1 SGHDT, CDR2 YYEEEE. The CDR3 contains 13 residues. The CDR3 sequence: CASSLQGNTEAFF. DNA of the CDR3: TGTGCCAGCAGCTTGCAGGGGAACACTGAAGCTTTCTTT.

The chain has TRBV28 and TRBJ2-7; D is ambiguous. Germline assignment: CDR1 MDHEN and CDR2 SYDVKM. CDR3 length equals 12 residues. Trimming took off 3 bases at V and 3 bases at J, with 6 bases between the two ends. The CDR3 region has the DNA TGTGCCAGCAGTTTGGCGAGCTACGAGCAGTACTTC. Translation: CASSLASYEQYF. The whole variable domain, filled in from reference TRBV28 and TRBJ2-7, reads DVKVTQSSRYLVKRTGEKVFLECVQDMDHENMFWYRQDPGLGLRLIYFSYDVKMKEKGDIPEGYSVSREKKERFSLILESASTNQTSMYLCASSLASYEQYFGPGTRLTVT.

Only a few counts were recorded for this clone. The CDR3 sequence: CASKVGNGELFF. The CDR3 DNA is TGTGCCAGTAAGGTGGGGAACGGGGAGCTGTTTTTT. V usage is TRBV19 and J usage is TRBJ2-2; D is uncertain. Germline CDR1 is LNHDA and CDR2 is SQIVND (reference sequence). The CDR3 spans 12 residues. V was trimmed by 7 bases and J by 7 bases, leaving 10 bases between them.

This clone was seen a handful of times. The chain is built from TRBV6-5 and TRBJ1-1; TRBD1 matches 7 bases. In germline, CDR1 is MNHEY, CDR2 SVGAGI. The CDR3 consists of 13 residues. Losses at the gene ends were 5 bases for V and 7 bases for J; bases not matched to a gene: 7. In DNA form, the CDR3 reads TGTGCCAGCAGTACACAGGGACAGCGTGAAGCTTTCTTT. Translation gives CASSTQGQREAFF.

This clone was recorded a few times. This CDR3 is CASSFRKGQTEAFF. CDR3 nucleotide sequence: TGTGCCAGCAGCTTTCGGAAAGGTCAAACTGAAGCTTTCTTT. The chain carries TRBV7-8 and TRBJ1-1; D is uncertain. CDR3 length: 14 residues. The V gene lost 3 bases and the J gene lost 5 bases, with 13 bases spanning the gap. CDR1 and CDR2 (germline): SGHVS, FQNEAQ.

This clone has more than one count but fewer than ten. V gene TRBV11-2 combines with J gene TRBJ2-3, with 11 bases identical to TRBD2. The CDR3 extends over 15 amino acids. CDR1 is SGHAT and CDR2 is FQNNGV in the germline V gene. V was clipped by 3 bases and J by 9 bases; unmatched bases: 8. DNA of the CDR3: TGTGCCAGCAGCTTTACGCAGACTAGCGGGACCACGCAGTATTTT. Its protein product is CASSFTQTSGTTQYF.

The DNA for the CDR3 is TGTGCCAGCAGTTTGAGACAAGGACAGCCCCAGCATTTT. The encoded protein is CASSLRQGQPQHF. J is TRBJ1-5 and V is TRBV28; D uncertain. Deletions cut 3 bases from V and 7 bases from J, with 10 bases between. The CDR3 has 13 amino acids. Germline V gene lookup returns CDR1 MDHEN and CDR2 SYDVKM.

This clone came up a few times. This chain joins TRBV5-6 and TRBJ2-5; 7 bases are a match to TRBD1. Per germline, CDR1 SGHDT and CDR2 YYEEEE. This CDR3 has 13 amino acids. The ends lost 4 bases at V and 5 bases at J; junction bases unmatched: 5. CDR3 sequence (DNA): TGTGCCAGCAGCAGGTCAGGGGGTGAGACCCAGTACTTC. Protein product: CASSRSGGETQYF.

The V and J genes are TRBV10-3 and TRBJ2-2; D is possibly TRBD1 (5 bases). Trimming pared 3 bases from V and 6 bases from J, leaving 14 bases between. Germline CDR1 is ENHRY and CDR2 is SYGVKD. The CDR3 totals 15 residues. The CDR3: CAISDQGYPAGELFF. CDR3 DNA sequence: TGTGCCATCAGTGATCAGGGTTACCCAGCCGGGGAGCTGTTTTTT.

The gene calls are TRBV27 and TRBJ2-7; 7 nucleotides match TRBD1. The CDR3 extends over 17 amino acids. V was clipped by 2 bases and J by 3 bases; unmatched bases: 13. Per germline, CDR1 MNHEY and CDR2 SMNVEV (reference sequence). The CDR3: CASSLTVGTAELYEQYF. In nucleotides, the CDR3 is TGTGCCAGCAGTTTAACCGTGGGGACAGCGGAACTCTACGAGCAGTACTTC.

This clone was seen more than once but under ten times. The chain has TRBV9 and TRBJ2-3; TRBD2 matches 14 bases. The J segment lost 8 bases and the V segment lost 3 bases, leaving 14 bases of the junction unmatched. The CDR3 spans 18 residues. CDR1 is SGDLS and CDR2 is YYNGEE in the germline V gene. CDR3 protein: CASSAWAGATSGRGTQYF. CDR3 coding DNA: TGTGCCAGCAGCGCCTGGGCCGGCGCGACTAGCGGGAGGGGTACGCAGTATTTT.

This clone appeared a few times. The chain uses TRBV19 and TRBJ2-1, with D unresolved. Germline CDR1 is LNHDA and CDR2 is SQIVND (reference sequence). The CDR3 is made up of 15 amino acids. Trimming pared 3 bases from V and 0 bases from J, leaving 9 bases between. The CDR3 loop reads CASSMVASSYNEQFF. Written as DNA, the CDR3 is TGTGCCAGTAGTATGGTGGCAAGCTCCTACAATGAGCAGTTCTTC. The entire variable domain, with the rest obtained from reference TRBV19 and TRBJ2-1, is as follows: DGGITQSPKYLFRKEGQNVTLSCEQNLNHDAMYWYRQDPGQGLRLIYYSQIVNDFQKGDIAEGYSVSREKKESFPLTVTSAQKNPTAFYLCASSMVASSYNEQFFGPGTRLTVL.

The chain combines TRBV19 with TRBJ1-1; 7 bases are shared with TRBD1. Germline CDR1 LNHDA, CDR2 SQIVND (reference sequence). V lost 5 bases, J lost 5 bases, and 8 bases stayed unmatched. The CDR3 spans 14 residues. The CDR3 DNA is TGTGCCAGTAGTCCAACAGGGGAGGTTACTGAAGCTTTCTTT. Its protein is CASSPTGEVTEAFF.

V gene TRBV5-6 combines with J gene TRBJ2-3; 9 nucleotides align to TRBD1. The V gene end was trimmed by 4 bases and the J gene end by 5 bases; junction bases not matched to a gene: 2. The CDR3 is 13 residues long. Germline-derived CDR1 and CDR2 are SGHDT and YYEEEE. As DNA, the CDR3 is TGTGCCAGCAGCGGGACAGGGAGAGATACGCAGTATTTT. Translated, it gives CASSGTGRDTQYF. Based on the CDR3 plus reference TRBV5-6 and TRBJ2-3, the full variable domain is DAGVTQSPTHLIKTRGQQVTLRCSPKSGHDTVSWYQQALGQGPQFIFQYYEEEERQRGNFPDRFSGHQFPNYSSELNVNALLLGDSALYLCASSGTGRDTQYFGPGTRLTVL.

This clone was seen only a few times. This chain links TRBV6-5 with TRBJ2-7, with 7 bases aligning to TRBD1. The CDR3 length is 14 residues. Germline CDR1 is MNHEY and CDR2 is SVGAGI. The trim removed 0 bases at V and 5 bases at J, leaving 4 bases unmatched. CDR3 residues: CASSYSNRGHEQYF. The CDR3 DNA sequence: TGTGCCAGCAGTTACTCGAACAGGGGTCACGAGCAGTACTTC.

The gene calls are TRBV7-2 and TRBJ2-4, with D perhaps TRBD1 (6 bases). CDR1 is SGHTA and CDR2 is FQGNSA in the germline V gene. V gave up 1 base and J gave up 7 bases, with 14 bases separating them. There are 15 residues in the CDR3. The chain's CDR3 is CASSLGQEVWNIQYF. The CDR3 DNA sequence: TGTGCCAGCAGCTTAGGACAGGAGGTATGGAACATTCAGTACTTC.

Details on this clone: The sample contains more than one DNA sequence encoding this CDR3. The rearrangement links TRBV28 to TRBJ2-3; 13 bases line up with TRBD2. CDR1 and CDR2 from the germline V gene are MDHEN and SYDVKM. V was pared by 2 bases and J by 5 bases, with 4 bases of the junction left unmatched. The CDR3 consists of 16 residues. The CDR3, as DNA: TGTGCCAGCAGTTTAGGACTAGCGGGAGAAGTAGATACGCAGTATTTT. It yields the protein CASSLGLAGEVDTQYF.

This clone was counted ten times or more. The V and J genes are TRBV7-2 and TRBJ2-7; tentatively, D is TRBD1 or TRBD2 (5 bases each). V lost 5 bases and J 7 bases, leaving 12 bases between the germline ends. The CDR3 runs 12 residues. CDR1 and CDR2 (germline): SGHTA, FQGNSA. CDR3 DNA: TGTGCCAGCAGCCTGGGACGGAGAGAGCAGTACTTC. Amino acid sequence: CASSLGRREQYF. Full variable domain (outside the CDR3, taken from reference TRBV7-2 and TRBJ2-7): GAGVSQSPSNKVTEKGKDVELRCDPISGHTALYWYRQSLGQGLEFLIYFQGNSAPDKSGLPSDRFSAERTGGSVSTLTIQRTQQEDSAVYLCASSLGRREQYFGPGTRLTVT.

The rearrangement uses TRBV6-1 and TRBJ1-5, with TRBD1 as a possible D gene (5 bases). In germline, CDR1 is MNHNS, CDR2 SASEGT. The CDR3 length is 14 residues. V lost 5 bases to trimming and J lost 7 bases, with 15 bases between them. CDR3 bases: TGTGCCAGCAGTTCCCTCAGGGCTATCCAGCCCCAGCATTTT. Its protein product is CASSSLRAIQPQHF.

This clone was counted a few times. The CDR3 DNA reads TGTGCCAGCAGCACGGGACAGCCGGGCGCTGAAGCTTTCTTT. Its protein product is CASSTGQPGAEAFF. The V gene is TRBV9, the J gene TRBJ1-1; 7 bases align to TRBD1. Looked up from germline, CDR1 is SGDLS and CDR2 is YYNGEE. The length of the CDR3 is 14 residues. Trimming took 4 bases from V and 6 from J; bases not matched to a gene: 9.

The rearrangement joins TRBV5-1 to TRBJ2-1; D is uncertain. Germline CDR1 is SGHRS and CDR2 is YFSETQ. V gave up 1 base and J gave up 10 bases, with 6 bases separating them. CDR3 length: 11 amino acids. The DNA for the CDR3 is TGCGCCAGCAGCTTGTCAGGAGAGCAGTTCTTC. Encoded protein: CASSLSGEQFF.

The chain couples TRBV15 to TRBJ2-1; the match to TRBD1 covers 10 bases. The germline V gene encodes CDR1 LNHNV and CDR2 YYDKDF (reference sequence). This CDR3 region has 15 residues. Trimming removed 7 bases from V and 0 bases from J; junction bases left unmatched: 3. This chain's CDR3 is CATTRDRGSYNEQFF. CDR3 nucleotide sequence: TGTGCCACCACCAGGGACAGGGGCTCCTACAATGAGCAGTTCTTC.

The chain recombines TRBV7-2 with TRBJ2-7; 8 nucleotides match TRBD1. Germline V gene sequence: CDR1 SGHTA, CDR2 FQGNSA. V gave up 1 base and J gave up 3 bases; unmatched junction bases: 2. The CDR3 contains 14 residues. The CDR3 DNA sequence: TGTGCCAGCAGCTTAGGGACAGGGCGCTACGAGCAGTACTTC. Its protein product is CASSLGTGRYEQYF. Looking up the rest from reference TRBV7-2 and TRBJ2-7 gives the full variable domain: GAGVSQSPSNKVTEKGKDVELRCDPISGHTALYWYRQSLGQGLEFLIYFQGNSAPDKSGLPSDRFSAERTGGSVSTLTIQRTQQEDSAVYLCASSLGTGRYEQYFGPGTRLTVT.

This clone occurred a few times. The chain employs TRBV11-2 and TRBJ1-1, with D possibly TRBD1 on 6 matching bases. Germline values: CDR1 SGHAT, CDR2 FQNNGV. The CDR3 runs to 14 residues. The germline V and J ends were trimmed by 6 bases and 1 base, with 12 bases remaining between them. CDR3 sequence reads: CASRPGGPNTEAFF. The CDR3 DNA reads as TGTGCCAGCAGACCCGGGGGCCCGAACACTGAAGCTTTCTTT.

This clone was observed a single time. The chain links TRBV7-2 to TRBJ1-1; D is uncertain. Trimming took 5 bases from V and 5 from J, leaving 12 bases between them. The CDR3 covers 13 residues. Germline CDR1 reads SGHTA; CDR2 reads FQGNSA. The CDR3 region is CASSANGRTEAFF. CDR3 in DNA: TGTGCCAGCAGCGCGAACGGTCGGACTGAAGCTTTCTTT.